The 24 T cell receptor beta chains below were found in one sample sequenced in a study of CD8 T cells in Susac syndrome. Random hexamers primed reverse transcription of about 0.45 to 1 ug RNA. TCRdb fed the immunoSEQ multiplex PCR reads into MiXCR, producing one record per CDR3 protein. The sample has 200,000 or so distinct CDR3 sequences, 95% seen once. What was sequenced was CD8+ T cells from PBMCs. All receptors come from a human donor with Susac syndrome.

This chain connects TRBV9 to TRBJ2-5; 14 nucleotides match TRBD2. Germline V gives CDR1 SGDLS, CDR2 YYNGEE. V trimming: 3 bases; J trimming: 3 bases; junction bases outside the gene matches: 4. The CDR3 is 16 amino acids. The CDR3 DNA sequence: TGTGCCAGCAGCGCAGGGACTAGCGGGGGAAAAGAGACCCAGTACTTC. Its protein product is CASSAGTSGGKETQYF.

This chain uses TRBV12-5 with TRBJ2-1, with 12 bases fitting TRBD2. V dropped 1 base and J dropped 5; count of bases not matched to a gene: 3. There are 16 residues in the CDR3. Germline loops: CDR1 LGHNT, CDR2 FRNRAP. CDR3 sequence reads: CASGLGTSGIDNEQFF. CDR3 DNA sequence: TGTGCTAGTGGTTTGGGGACTAGCGGGATCGACAATGAGCAGTTCTTC.

The chain carries TRBV30 and TRBJ1-5; no firm D call. The CDR3 runs to 13 residues. V was shortened by 2 bases and J by 5 bases, with 10 bases between the two germline ends. Germline-derived CDR1 and CDR2 are GTSNPN and SVGIG (reference sequence). The CDR3, as DNA: TGTGCCTGGAGTACCGGGAGGGATCAGCCCCAGCATTTT. Its translation: CAWSTGRDQPQHF.

The chain carries TRBV4-1 and TRBJ1-1, with D possibly being TRBD1 (6 bases). From germline, CDR1 is MGHRA and CDR2 YSYEKL. Trimming cost V 6 bases and J 0 bases, with 11 bases left between them. This CDR3 contains 14 residues. The CDR3 DNA is TGCGCCAGCAGACCCGGACAGCTGAACACTGAAGCTTTCTTT. Encoded protein: CASRPGQLNTEAFF.

The chain joins TRBV3-1 to TRBJ1-5; D perhaps matches TRBD1 (5 bases). V gave up 1 base and J gave up 8 bases, with 9 bases separating them. Germline V gene sequence: CDR1 LGHDT, CDR2 YNNKEL (reference sequence). This CDR3 region has 13 residues. The CDR3 is CASSQAQGEPQHF. The CDR3, as DNA: TGTGCCAGCAGCCAAGCGCAGGGCGAGCCCCAGCATTTT.

The CDR3 DNA reads TGTGCCACCAGCAGCGGACAGGGTGGCTACGAGCAGTACTTC. This codes for CATSSGQGGYEQYF. The chain joins TRBV15 to TRBJ2-7, with 8 bases aligning to TRBD1. The CDR3 is 14 amino acids. V was pared by 3 bases and J by 3 bases, with 4 bases of the junction left unmatched. The germline V gene encodes CDR1 LNHNV and CDR2 YYDKDF (reference sequence).

The CDR3 DNA reads TGTGCCAGCAGCCCGAATCACGGCGGGCAGTTCTTC. This encodes CASSPNHGGQFF. This chain joins TRBV11-2 and TRBJ2-1, with D uncertain. The CDR3 has 12 residues. V lost 5 bases and J 12 bases, leaving 14 bases between the germline ends. Per germline, CDR1 SGHAT and CDR2 FQNNGV.

This clonotype was counted between two and nine times. The J gene is TRBJ2-7, the V gene TRBV30; D is uncertain. Trimming took off 0 bases at V and 0 bases at J, with 3 bases between the two ends. The CDR3 spans 12 residues. Germline V lookup: CDR1 GTSNPN, CDR2 SVGIG (reference sequence). The DNA of the CDR3 is TGTGCCTGGAGTGTGGGCTCCTACGAGCAGTACTTC. Protein product: CAWSVGSYEQYF.

The V call is TRBV19, the J call TRBJ2-7; the match to TRBD1 covers 8 bases. With V trimmed by 5 bases and J by 3 bases, 6 bases remained unmatched. This CDR3 is built from 14 residues. Germline lookup yields CDR1 LNHDA and CDR2 SQIVND (reference sequence). The CDR3 spells CASSPGQGGYEQYF. The DNA for the CDR3 is TGTGCCAGTAGTCCCGGACAGGGCGGCTACGAGCAGTACTTC.

This clonotype has just one count. The chain links TRBV5-6 to TRBJ2-5; perhaps TRBD2 as D (6 bases). Germline loops: CDR1 SGHDT, CDR2 YYEEEE. The V gene lost 4 bases and the J gene lost 5 bases, with 15 bases spanning the gap. This CDR3 spans 14 amino acids. As DNA, the CDR3 is TGTGCCAGCAGCCCCGGGACTCCCGGGGAGACCCAGTACTTC. It is translated as CASSPGTPGETQYF.

The chain uses TRBV4-2 and TRBJ2-5; no firm D call. Germline values: CDR1 LGHNA, CDR2 YNFKEQ. The CDR3 is 14 amino acids. The V end was cut by 0 bases, the J end by 0 bases, with 5 bases between. Here the CDR3 DNA reads TGTGCCAGCAGCCAAGAGGGGAACCAAGAGACCCAGTACTTC. It codes for CASSQEGNQETQYF.

In its sample, this clonotype was seen a few times. This chain connects TRBV28 to TRBJ2-7; D uncertain. V was cut by 2 bases and J by 5 bases, with 7 bases left in between. This CDR3 spans 12 amino acids. Per the germline V gene, CDR1 is MDHEN and CDR2 is SYDVKM. Here the CDR3 reads CASSLIGDEQYF. CDR3 in DNA: TGTGCCAGCAGTTTAATAGGCGACGAGCAGTACTTC.

This clonotype occurred once. This chain joins TRBV12-5 and TRBJ2-5, with 7 bases aligning to TRBD1. CDR1 and CDR2 (germline): LGHNT, FRNRAP. The CDR3 runs 14 residues. Trimming at V came to 4 bases and at J to 1 base, leaving 3 bases not matched to a gene. This chain's CDR3 is CASGYRDSQETQYF. The DNA for the CDR3 is TGTGCTAGTGGTTATCGGGACAGCCAAGAGACCCAGTACTTC.

This chain connects TRBV5-1 to TRBJ2-1; TRBD1 is a possible D gene (6 bases). In germline, CDR1 is SGHRS, CDR2 YFSETQ. Trimming left V 6 bases short and J 0 bases short, with 13 bases between. The CDR3 length is 15 residues. CDR3 nucleotide sequence: TGCGCCAGCACCCCGGACAGTAGCTCCTACAATGAGCAGTTCTTC. Encoded protein: CASTPDSSSYNEQFF.

The chain employs TRBV5-6 and TRBJ1-5; TRBD1 matches at 9 bases. Germline assignment: CDR1 SGHDT and CDR2 YYEEEE. There are 14 residues in the CDR3. The trim removed 4 bases at V and 7 bases at J, leaving 6 bases unmatched. CDR3 DNA sequence: TGTGCCAGCAGCCGGATAACAGGGGGCCAGCCCCAGCATTTT. This codes for CASSRITGGQPQHF.

J is TRBJ2-1 and V is TRBV15, with TRBD2 as a possible D gene (6 bases). This CDR3 has 18 amino acids. V dropped 0 bases and J dropped 0 bases, with 15 bases sitting between them. Germline values: CDR1 LNHNV, CDR2 YYDKDF (reference sequence). CDR3: CATSREVFRGSSYNEQFF. CDR3 nucleotide sequence: TGTGCCACCAGCAGAGAAGTGTTTCGGGGGAGCTCCTACAATGAGCAGTTCTTC.

The chain carries TRBV7-3 and TRBJ2-7; 8 bases match TRBD2. The CDR3 spans 15 residues. Germline CDR1 and CDR2: SGHTA and FQGTGA. With V trimmed by 7 bases and J by 7 bases, 15 bases remained unmatched. The CDR3 reads CASTTGLAGPLEQYF. The CDR3, as DNA: TGTGCCAGCACCACGGGGTTAGCGGGGCCCCTTGAGCAGTACTTC.

The chain carries TRBV9 and TRBJ2-2; perhaps D is TRBD1 or TRBD2 (5 bases each). V lost 4 bases and J lost 6, with 22 bases in between. The CDR3 runs 17 residues. Germline CDR1 and CDR2: SGDLS and YYNGEE. Here the CDR3 reads CASSPGTEVLGAGELFF. In nucleotides, the CDR3 is TGTGCCAGCAGCCCCGGGACGGAGGTCCTTGGGGCCGGGGAGCTGTTTTTT.

The chain joins TRBV20-1 to TRBJ2-3, with D perhaps matching TRBD2 (5 bases). This CDR3 has 14 amino acids. The germline gives CDR1 DFQATT, CDR2 SNEGSKA (reference sequence). V was cut by 2 bases and J by 2 bases, with 11 bases left in between. This CDR3 reads CSARWRLNTDTQYF. As DNA, the CDR3 is TGCAGTGCTAGATGGAGGTTAAACACAGATACGCAGTATTTT.

The J gene is TRBJ2-7, the V gene TRBV6-5; a weak D match, TRBD2 (5 bases). The CDR3 is 14 residues long. Germline-derived CDR1 and CDR2 are MNHEY and SVGAGI. V was clipped by 0 bases and J by 3 bases, with 9 bases between them. CDR3 coding DNA: TGTGCCAGCAGTTACTCGGGGAGCCACTACGAGCAGTACTTC. Residues: CASSYSGSHYEQYF.

V usage is TRBV5-6 and J usage is TRBJ1-5; tentatively, D is TRBD1 (5 bases). V lost 1 base and J 10 bases, leaving 15 bases between the germline ends. The germline CDR1 and CDR2 sequences are SGHDT and YYEEEE. The length of the CDR3 is 14 residues. In DNA form, the CDR3 reads TGTGCCAGCAGCTTGAACAGGAGGTCTCATCCCCAGCATTTT. It yields the protein CASSLNRRSHPQHF.

This clonotype was detected only once. The rearrangement links TRBV11-2 to TRBJ1-1; D gene ambiguous. Germline assignment: CDR1 SGHAT and CDR2 FQNNGV. This CDR3 is built from 12 residues. Trimming took 3 bases from V and 4 from J, leaving 6 bases between them. CDR3 region: CASSFTTTEAFF. CDR3 bases: TGTGCCAGCAGCTTTACGACCACTGAAGCTTTCTTT.

The rearrangement joins TRBV5-4 to TRBJ2-5; TRBD1 aligns across 9 bases. Germline V gives CDR1 SGHNT, CDR2 YYREEE (reference sequence). V lost 3 bases and J lost 1; bases outside the gene matches: 4. This CDR3 spans 15 amino acids. CDR3 coding DNA: TGTGCCAGCAGCTCCCCGACAGGGGGCCAAGAGACCCAGTACTTC. It yields the protein CASSSPTGGQETQYF.

The chain recombines TRBV4-1 with TRBJ2-1, with 8 bases lining up with TRBD1. With 0 bases clipped from V and 8 bases from J, the junction kept 6 bases outside the gene matches. This CDR3 is 15 amino acids long. In germline, CDR1 is MGHRA, CDR2 YSYEKL. CDR3 DNA sequence: TGCGCCAGCAGCCAAGACAGGGGGCGATTCGATGAGCAGTTCTTC. It specifies CASSQDRGRFDEQFF.